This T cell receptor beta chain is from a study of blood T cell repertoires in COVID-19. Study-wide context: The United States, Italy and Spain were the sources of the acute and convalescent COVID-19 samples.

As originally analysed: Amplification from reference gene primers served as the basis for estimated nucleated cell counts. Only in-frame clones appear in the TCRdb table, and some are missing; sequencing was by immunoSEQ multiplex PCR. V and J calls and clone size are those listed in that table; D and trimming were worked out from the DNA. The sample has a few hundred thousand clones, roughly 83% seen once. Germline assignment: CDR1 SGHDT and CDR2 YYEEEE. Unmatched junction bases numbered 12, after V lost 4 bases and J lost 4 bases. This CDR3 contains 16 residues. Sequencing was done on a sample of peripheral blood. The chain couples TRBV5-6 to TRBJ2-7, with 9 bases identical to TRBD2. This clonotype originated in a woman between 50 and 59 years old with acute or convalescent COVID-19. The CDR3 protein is CASSPSFLAGYYEQYF. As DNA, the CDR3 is TGTGCCAGCAGCCCATCCTTCCTAGCGGGGTATTACGAGCAGTACTTC.